This T cell receptor beta chain was captured by sequencing in a study of a mutant IDH1 vaccine in newly diagnosed glioma. Study as a whole: Mean patient age was about 40 years; around 60% were male and around 40% female. Most patients had radiochemotherapy with temozolomide before enrollment; others had one alone.

Whole-study results and caveats: In roughly 93% of patients, immune responses induced by the vaccine occurred.

The protocol was immunoSEQ multiplex PCR, while the TCRdb copy is restricted to in-frame clones and leaves out a portion. The sample carries just under 95,000 clones, under 90% recorded once. Points on this clone: As yet, its antigen is unknown.

Per the germline V gene, CDR1 is SNHLY and CDR2 is FYNNEI. This CDR3 region has 15 residues. The V segment lost 6 bases and the J segment 4 bases; nucleotides outside the gene matches: 7. Time point of the sample: baseline, week 1 (first vaccination visit). Treatment specified: pre-vaccination baseline after standard-of-care therapy. Donor tumors were new WHO grade 3 or 4 IDH1-mutant, ATRX-lost astrocytomas. Source: PBMCs, taken from a glioma patient treated with radiotherapy, temozolomide or both. The clonotype comes from a woman aged 45-59 years with glioma. The chain has TRBV2 and TRBJ2-3; 10 bases align to TRBD2. CDR3 nucleotides: TGTGCCAGCAGGATAGCGGGGGGCCTGGCAGATACGCAGTATTTT. The encoded protein is CASRIAGGLADTQYF.